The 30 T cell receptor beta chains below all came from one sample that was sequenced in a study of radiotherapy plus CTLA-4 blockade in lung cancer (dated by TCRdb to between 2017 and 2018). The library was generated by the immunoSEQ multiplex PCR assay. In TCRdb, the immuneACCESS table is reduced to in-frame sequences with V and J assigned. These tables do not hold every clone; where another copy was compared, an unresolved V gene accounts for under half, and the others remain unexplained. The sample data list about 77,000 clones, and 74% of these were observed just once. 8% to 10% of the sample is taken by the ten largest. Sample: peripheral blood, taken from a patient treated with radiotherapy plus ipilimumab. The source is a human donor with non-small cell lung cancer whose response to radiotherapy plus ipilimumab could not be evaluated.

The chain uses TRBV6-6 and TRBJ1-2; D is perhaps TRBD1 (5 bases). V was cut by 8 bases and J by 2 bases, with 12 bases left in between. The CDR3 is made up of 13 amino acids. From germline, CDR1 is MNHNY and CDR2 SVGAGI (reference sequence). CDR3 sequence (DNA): TGTGCCAGCCTAACAGGAAGAAACTATGGCTACACCTTC. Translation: CASLTGRNYGYTF.

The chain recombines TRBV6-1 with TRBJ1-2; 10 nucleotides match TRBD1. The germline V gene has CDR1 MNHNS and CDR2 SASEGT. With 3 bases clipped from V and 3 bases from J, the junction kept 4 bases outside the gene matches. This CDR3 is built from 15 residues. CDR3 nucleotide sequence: TGTGCCAGCAGTGACCCGACAGGGGGCTACTATGGCTACACCTTC. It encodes CASSDPTGGYYGYTF.

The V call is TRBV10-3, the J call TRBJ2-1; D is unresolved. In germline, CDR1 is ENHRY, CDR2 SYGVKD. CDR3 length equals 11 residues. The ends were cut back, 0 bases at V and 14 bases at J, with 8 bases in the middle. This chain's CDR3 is CAISESFTKFF. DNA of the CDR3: TGTGCCATCAGTGAGTCGTTTACTAAGTTCTTC.

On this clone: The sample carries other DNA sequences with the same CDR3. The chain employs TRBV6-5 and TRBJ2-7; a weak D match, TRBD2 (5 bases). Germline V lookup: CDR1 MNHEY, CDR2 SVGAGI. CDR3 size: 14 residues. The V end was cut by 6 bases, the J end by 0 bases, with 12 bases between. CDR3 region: CASSPDGNSYEQYF. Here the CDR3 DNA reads TGTGCCAGCAGCCCGGACGGGAACTCCTACGAGCAGTACTTC.

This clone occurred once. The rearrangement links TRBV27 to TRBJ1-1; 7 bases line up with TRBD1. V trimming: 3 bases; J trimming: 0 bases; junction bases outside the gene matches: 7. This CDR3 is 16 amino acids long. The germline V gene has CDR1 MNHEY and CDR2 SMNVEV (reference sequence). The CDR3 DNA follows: TGTGCCAGCAGTTTGGGGGGACAGAGATTGAACACTGAAGCTTTCTTT. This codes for CASSLGGQRLNTEAFF.

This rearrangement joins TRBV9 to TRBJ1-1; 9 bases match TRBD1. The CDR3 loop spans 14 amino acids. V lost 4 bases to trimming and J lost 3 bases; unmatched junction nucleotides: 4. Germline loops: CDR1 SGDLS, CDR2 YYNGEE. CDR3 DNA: TGTGCCAGCAGCCCCTGGACAGGGGACACTGAAGCTTTCTTT. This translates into CASSPWTGDTEAFF.

CDR3 loop: CASSFLHRAPYEQYF. The CDR3 DNA follows: TGTGCCAGCAGCTTCCTTCACAGGGCGCCCTACGAGCAGTACTTC. The genes are TRBV5-6 and TRBJ2-7; possible D gene TRBD1, 6 bases. CDR3 length equals 15 residues. Germline V lookup: CDR1 SGHDT, CDR2 YYEEEE. The V end was cut by 2 bases, the J end by 2 bases, with 14 bases between.

The CDR3 reads CASSISGEDTGELFF. DNA of the CDR3: TGTGCCAGTAGTATTTCAGGGGAAGACACCGGGGAGCTGTTTTTT. The chain couples TRBV19 to TRBJ2-2; D possibly corresponds to TRBD1 (6 bases). The CDR3 extends over 15 amino acids. The germline V gene has CDR1 LNHDA and CDR2 SQIVND (reference sequence). V gave up 3 bases and J gave up 3 bases, with 11 bases separating them.

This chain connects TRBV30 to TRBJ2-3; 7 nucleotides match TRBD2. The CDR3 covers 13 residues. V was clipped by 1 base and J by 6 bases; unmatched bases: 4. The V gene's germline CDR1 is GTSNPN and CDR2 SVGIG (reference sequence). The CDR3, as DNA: TGTGCCTGGAGTGCGGCGGGAGCCGATACGCAGTATTTT. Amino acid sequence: CAWSAAGADTQYF.

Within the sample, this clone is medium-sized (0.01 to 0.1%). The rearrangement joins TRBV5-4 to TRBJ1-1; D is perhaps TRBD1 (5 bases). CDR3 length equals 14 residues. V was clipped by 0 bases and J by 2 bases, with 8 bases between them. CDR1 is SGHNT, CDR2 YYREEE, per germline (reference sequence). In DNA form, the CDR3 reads TGTGCCAGCAGCTTGGGACAGATAAACACTGAAGCTTTCTTT. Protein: CASSLGQINTEAFF.

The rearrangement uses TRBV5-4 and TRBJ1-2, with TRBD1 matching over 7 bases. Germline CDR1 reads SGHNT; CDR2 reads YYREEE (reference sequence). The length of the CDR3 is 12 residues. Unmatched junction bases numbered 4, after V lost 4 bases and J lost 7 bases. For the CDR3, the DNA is TGTGCCAGCAGCAGACAGGGACCTGGCTACACCTTC. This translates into CASSRQGPGYTF.

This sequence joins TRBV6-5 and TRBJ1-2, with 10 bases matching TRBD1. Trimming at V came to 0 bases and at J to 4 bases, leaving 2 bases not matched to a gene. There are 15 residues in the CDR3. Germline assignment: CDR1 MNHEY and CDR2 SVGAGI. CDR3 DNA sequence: TGTGCCAGCAGTTACTCGGGGACAGGGGTCTATGGCTACACCTTC. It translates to CASSYSGTGVYGYTF.

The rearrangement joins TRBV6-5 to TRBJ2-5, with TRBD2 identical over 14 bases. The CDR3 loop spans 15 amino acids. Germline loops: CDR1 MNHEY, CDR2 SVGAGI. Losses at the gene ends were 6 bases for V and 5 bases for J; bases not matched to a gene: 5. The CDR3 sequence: CASRQGLAGVETQYF. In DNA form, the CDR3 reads TGTGCCAGCAGACAGGGACTAGCGGGAGTCGAGACCCAGTACTTC.

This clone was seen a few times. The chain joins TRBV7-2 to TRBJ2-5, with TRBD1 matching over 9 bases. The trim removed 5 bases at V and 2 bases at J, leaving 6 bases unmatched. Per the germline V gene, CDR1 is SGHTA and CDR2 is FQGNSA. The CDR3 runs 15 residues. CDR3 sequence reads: CASSPDRGLQETQYF. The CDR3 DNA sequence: TGTGCCAGCAGCCCGGACAGGGGATTACAAGAGACCCAGTACTTC.

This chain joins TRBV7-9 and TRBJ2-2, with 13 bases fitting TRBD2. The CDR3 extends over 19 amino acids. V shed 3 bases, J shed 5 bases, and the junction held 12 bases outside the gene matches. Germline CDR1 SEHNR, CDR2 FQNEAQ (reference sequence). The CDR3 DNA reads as TGTGCCAGCAGCTTGGAGATACTAGCGGGAGGGCCTGGAACCGGGGAGCTGTTTTTT. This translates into CASSLEILAGGPGTGELFF.

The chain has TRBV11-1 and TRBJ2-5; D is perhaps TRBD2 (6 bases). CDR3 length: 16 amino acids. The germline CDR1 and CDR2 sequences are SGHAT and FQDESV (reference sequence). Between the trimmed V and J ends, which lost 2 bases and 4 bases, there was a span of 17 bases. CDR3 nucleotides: TGTGCCAGCAGCTTAACTGAGTTGAGGGAGGTAGAGACCCAGTACTTC. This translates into CASSLTELREVETQYF.

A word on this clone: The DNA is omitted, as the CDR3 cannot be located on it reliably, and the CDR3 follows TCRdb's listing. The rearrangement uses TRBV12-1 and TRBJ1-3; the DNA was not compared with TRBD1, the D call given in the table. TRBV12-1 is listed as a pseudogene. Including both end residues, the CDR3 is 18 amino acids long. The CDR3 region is CASSFGSGTGYSGNTIYF.

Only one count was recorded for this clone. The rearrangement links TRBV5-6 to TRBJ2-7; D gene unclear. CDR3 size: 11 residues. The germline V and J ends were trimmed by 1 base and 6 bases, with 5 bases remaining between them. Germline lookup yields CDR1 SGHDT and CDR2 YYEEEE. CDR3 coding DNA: TGTGCCAGCAGCTTGTATTCCGAGCAGTACTTC. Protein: CASSLYSEQYF.

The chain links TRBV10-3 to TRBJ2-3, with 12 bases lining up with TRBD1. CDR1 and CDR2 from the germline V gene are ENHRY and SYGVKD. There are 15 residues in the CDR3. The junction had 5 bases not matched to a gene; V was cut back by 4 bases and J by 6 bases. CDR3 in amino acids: CAISGGQGAADTQYF. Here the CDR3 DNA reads TGTGCCATCAGTGGGGGACAGGGGGCAGCGGATACGCAGTATTTT.

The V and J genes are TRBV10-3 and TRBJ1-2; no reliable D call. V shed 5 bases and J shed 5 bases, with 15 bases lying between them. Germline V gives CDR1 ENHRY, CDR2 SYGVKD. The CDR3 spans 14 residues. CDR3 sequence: CAISPGRLDYGYTF. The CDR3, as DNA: TGTGCCATCAGTCCCGGCCGACTTGATTATGGCTACACCTTC.

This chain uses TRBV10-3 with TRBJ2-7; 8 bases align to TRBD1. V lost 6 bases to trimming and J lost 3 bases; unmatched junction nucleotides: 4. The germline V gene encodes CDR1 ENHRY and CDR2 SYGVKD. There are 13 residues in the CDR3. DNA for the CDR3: TGTGCCATCAGCGCGGGACAGGACTACGAGCAGTACTTC. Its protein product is CAISAGQDYEQYF.

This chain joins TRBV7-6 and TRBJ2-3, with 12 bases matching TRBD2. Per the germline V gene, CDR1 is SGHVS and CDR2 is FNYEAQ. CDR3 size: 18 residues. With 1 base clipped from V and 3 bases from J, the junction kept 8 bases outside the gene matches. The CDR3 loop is CASSLVPRTSGMTDTQYF. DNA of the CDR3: TGTGCCAGCAGCTTAGTTCCAAGGACTAGCGGGATGACAGATACGCAGTATTTT.

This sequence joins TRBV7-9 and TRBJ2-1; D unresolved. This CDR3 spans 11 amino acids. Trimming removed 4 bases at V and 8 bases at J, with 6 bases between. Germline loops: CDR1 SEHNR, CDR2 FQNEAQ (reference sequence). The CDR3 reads CASSSFDEQFF. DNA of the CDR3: TGTGCCAGCAGCTCGTTCGATGAGCAGTTCTTC.

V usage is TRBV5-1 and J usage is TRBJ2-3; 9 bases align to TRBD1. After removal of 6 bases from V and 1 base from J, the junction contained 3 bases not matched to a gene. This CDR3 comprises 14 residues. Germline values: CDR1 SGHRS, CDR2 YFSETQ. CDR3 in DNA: TGCGCCAGCACTCGGACAGGGGGCACAGATACGCAGTATTTT. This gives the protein CASTRTGGTDTQYF.

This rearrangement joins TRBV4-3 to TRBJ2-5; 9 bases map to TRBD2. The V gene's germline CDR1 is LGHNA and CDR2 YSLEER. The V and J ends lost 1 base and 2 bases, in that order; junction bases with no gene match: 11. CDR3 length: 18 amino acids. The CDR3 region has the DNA TGCGCCAGCAGCCAAGTGACCCCTCTAGCGGGGCTACAAGAGACCCAGTACTTC. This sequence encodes CASSQVTPLAGLQETQYF.

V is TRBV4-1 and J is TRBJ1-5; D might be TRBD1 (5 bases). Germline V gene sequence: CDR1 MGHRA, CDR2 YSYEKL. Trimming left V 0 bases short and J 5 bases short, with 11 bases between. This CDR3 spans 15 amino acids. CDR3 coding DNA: TGCGCCAGCAGCCAAGATCTAGGGGATTATCAGCCCCAGCATTTT. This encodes CASSQDLGDYQPQHF.

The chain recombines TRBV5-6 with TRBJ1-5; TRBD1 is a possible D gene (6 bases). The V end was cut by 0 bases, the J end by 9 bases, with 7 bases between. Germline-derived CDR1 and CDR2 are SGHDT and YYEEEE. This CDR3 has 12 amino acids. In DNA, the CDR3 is TGTGCCAGCAGCTTGGCCAGGGGGCCCCAGCATTTT. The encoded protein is CASSLARGPQHF.

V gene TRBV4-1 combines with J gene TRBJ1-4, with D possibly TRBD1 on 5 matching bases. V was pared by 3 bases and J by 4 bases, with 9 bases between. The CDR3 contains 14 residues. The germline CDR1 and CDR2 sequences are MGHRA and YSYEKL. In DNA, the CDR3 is TGCGCCAGCAGCCATGGGGCTGGTAATGAAAAACTGTTTTTT. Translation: CASSHGAGNEKLFF.

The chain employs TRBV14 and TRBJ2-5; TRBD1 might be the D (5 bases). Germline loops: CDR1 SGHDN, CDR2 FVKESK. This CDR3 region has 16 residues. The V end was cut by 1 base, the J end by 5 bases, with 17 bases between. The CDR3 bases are TGTGCCAGCAGCCAAGCTCAGGGTTGGTCATGGGAGACCCAGTACTTC. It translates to CASSQAQGWSWETQYF.

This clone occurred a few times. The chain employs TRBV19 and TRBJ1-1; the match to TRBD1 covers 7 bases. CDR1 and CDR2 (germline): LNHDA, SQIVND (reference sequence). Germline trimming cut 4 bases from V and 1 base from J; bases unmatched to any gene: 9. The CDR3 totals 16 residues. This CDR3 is CASSTTSNRGNTEAFF. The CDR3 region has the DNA TGTGCCAGTAGTACCACCTCAAACAGGGGGAACACTGAAGCTTTCTTT. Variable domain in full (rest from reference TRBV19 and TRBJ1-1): DGGITQSPKYLFRKEGQNVTLSCEQNLNHDAMYWYRQDPGQGLRLIYYSQIVNDFQKGDIAEGYSVSREKKESFPLTVTSAQKNPTAFYLCASSTTSNRGNTEAFFGQGTRLTVV.